The text below deals with one TCR beta chain. Its antigen is not known. Extraction and reverse transcription of RNA yielded cDNA as the sequencing template. Profiling relied on immunoSEQ multiplex PCR, and the TCRdb table lists in-frame clones only, not all of them. The sample holds 200,000 to 250,000 clones; 57% are singletons and the top ten take over 0.4%. Germline CDR1 is SQVTM and CDR2 is ANQGSEA. V lost 4 bases and J 1 base, leaving 9 bases between the germline ends. This CDR3 is built from 13 residues. The data stem from a study of CD8+ T cells in alopecia areata. The study, taken as a whole, reports: When scalp samples are sequenced, resident alphabeta T cells of normal skin are also captured. Possibly because of HLA-related factors, TCR sharing was less clear across patients than in mice. Lesional scalp, especially alopecia totalis/universalis, showed higher clonality than normal scalp.

Collection of lesional scalp punch biopsies and peripheral blood was performed in alopecia areata patients. The rearrangement links TRBV29-1 to TRBJ2-3; weak D call: TRBD1 (6 bases). The TCR comes from a human donor with alopecia areata. This material consisted of CD4+ T cells sorted from blood, taken at week 0. For the CDR3, the DNA is TGCAGCGTTGGGACAGAGGGCACAGATACGCAGTATTTT. This gives the protein CSVGTEGTDTQYF.